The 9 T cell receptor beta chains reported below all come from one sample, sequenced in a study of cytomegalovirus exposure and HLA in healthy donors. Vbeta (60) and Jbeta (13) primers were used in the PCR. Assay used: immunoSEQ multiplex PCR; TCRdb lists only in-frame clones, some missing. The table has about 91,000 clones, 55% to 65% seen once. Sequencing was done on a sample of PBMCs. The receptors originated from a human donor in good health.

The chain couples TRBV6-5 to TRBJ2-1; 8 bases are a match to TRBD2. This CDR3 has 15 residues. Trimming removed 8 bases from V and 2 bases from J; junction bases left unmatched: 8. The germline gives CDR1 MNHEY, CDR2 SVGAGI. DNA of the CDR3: TGTGCCAGCGGCATGACTAGCGAACCCTACAATGAGCAGTTCTTC. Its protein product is CASGMTSEPYNEQFF.

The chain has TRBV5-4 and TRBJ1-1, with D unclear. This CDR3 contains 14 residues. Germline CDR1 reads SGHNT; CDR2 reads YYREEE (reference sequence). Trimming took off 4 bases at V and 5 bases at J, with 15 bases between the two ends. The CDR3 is CASSPREDETEAFF. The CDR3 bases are TGTGCCAGCAGCCCCCGGGAGGATGAGACTGAAGCTTTCTTT.

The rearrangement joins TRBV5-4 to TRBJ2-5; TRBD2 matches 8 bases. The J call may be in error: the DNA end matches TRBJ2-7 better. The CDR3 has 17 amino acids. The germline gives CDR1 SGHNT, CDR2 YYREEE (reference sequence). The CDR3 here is CASSSTPGAGGTAEQYF. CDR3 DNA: TGTGCCAGCAGCTCTACCCCAGGGGCGGGGGGTACCGCCGAGCAGTACTTC.

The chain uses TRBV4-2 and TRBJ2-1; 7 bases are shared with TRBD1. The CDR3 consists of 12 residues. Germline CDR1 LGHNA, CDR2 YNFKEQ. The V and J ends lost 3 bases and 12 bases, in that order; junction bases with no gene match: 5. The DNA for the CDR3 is TGTGCCAGCAGCCACCAGACAGGGTGGCAGTTCTTC. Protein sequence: CASSHQTGWQFF.

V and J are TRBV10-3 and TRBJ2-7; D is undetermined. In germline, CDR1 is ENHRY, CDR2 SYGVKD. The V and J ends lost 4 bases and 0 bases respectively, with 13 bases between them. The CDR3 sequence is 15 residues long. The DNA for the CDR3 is TGTGCCATCAGTGGAAGACAAGGTAGCTCCTACGAGCAGTACTTC. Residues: CAISGRQGSSYEQYF.

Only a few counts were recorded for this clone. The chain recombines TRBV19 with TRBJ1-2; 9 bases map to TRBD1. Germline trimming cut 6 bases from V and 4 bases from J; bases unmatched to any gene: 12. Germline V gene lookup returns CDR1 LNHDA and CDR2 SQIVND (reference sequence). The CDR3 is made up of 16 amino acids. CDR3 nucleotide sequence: TGTGCCAGTAGCCCGACCCACAGGGGGCGGACCTATGGCTACACCTTC. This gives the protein CASSPTHRGRTYGYTF.

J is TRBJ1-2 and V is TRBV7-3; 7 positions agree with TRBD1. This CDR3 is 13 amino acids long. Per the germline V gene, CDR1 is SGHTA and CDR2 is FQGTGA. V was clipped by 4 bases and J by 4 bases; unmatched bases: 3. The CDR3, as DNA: TGTGCCAGCAGCTCAAGGGACAGCTATGGCTACACCTTC. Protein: CASSSRDSYGYTF.

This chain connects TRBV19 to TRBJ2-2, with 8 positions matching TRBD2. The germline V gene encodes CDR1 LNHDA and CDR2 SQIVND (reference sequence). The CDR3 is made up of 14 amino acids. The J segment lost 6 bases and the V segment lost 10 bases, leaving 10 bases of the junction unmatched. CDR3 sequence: CATERSGGAGELFF. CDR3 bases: TGTGCCACCGAAAGATCGGGGGGGGCCGGGGAGCTGTTTTTT. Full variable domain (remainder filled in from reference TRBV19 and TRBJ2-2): DGGITQSPKYLFRKEGQNVTLSCEQNLNHDAMYWYRQDPGQGLRLIYYSQIVNDFQKGDIAEGYSVSREKKESFPLTVTSAQKNPTAFYLCATERSGGAGELFFGEGSRLTVL.

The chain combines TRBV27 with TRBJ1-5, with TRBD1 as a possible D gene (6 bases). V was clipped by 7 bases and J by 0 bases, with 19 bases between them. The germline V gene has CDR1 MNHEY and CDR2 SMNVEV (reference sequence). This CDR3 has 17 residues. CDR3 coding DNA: TGTGCCAGCACCGGGGCAGGGGTTCGTTATAGCAATCAGCCCCAGCATTTT. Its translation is CASTGAGVRYSNQPQHF.